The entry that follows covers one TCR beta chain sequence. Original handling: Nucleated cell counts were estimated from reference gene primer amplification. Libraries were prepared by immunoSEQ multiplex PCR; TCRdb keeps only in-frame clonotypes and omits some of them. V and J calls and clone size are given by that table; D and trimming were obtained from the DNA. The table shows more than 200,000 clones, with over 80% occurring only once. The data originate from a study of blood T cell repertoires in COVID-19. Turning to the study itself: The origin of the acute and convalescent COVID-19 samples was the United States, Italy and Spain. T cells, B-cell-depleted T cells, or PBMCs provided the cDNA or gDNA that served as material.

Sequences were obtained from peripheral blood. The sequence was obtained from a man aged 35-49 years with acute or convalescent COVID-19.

DNA of the CDR3: TGCGCCAGCAGCTCTAATGGGGCGGGAAACACCGGGGAGCTGTTTTTT. Translating it yields CASSSNGAGNTGELFF. The V and J genes are TRBV5-1 and TRBJ2-2, with a possible D match to TRBD2 (6 bases). Germline V gene sequence: CDR1 SGHRS, CDR2 YFSETQ. Trimming removed 3 bases from V and 2 bases from J, with 14 bases in between. The CDR3 has 16 residues.